A selection of T cell receptor beta chains follows, all from one sample in a study of patients and donors after allogeneic stem cell transplantation. TCRdb itself ran the RT-PCR reads through MiXCR, one entry per CDR3 protein. This table holds roughly 960,000 distinct CDR3 sequences, under 20% found once. Sequencing was done on a sample of blood, either unsorted or a sorted T cell fraction (not recorded which). The receptors were gathered from a human donor who was either an allogeneic HSCT recipient or a stem cell or donor lymphocyte infusion donor (not recorded which). It is not recorded whose cells these are; they may come from a transplant donor. CDR3s include the opening cysteine and the closing phenylalanine or tryptophan. The D gene is left open where the match is weak. Part of the rows lack a size; the others show once, few, many or a class for expanded clones.

d_gene | j_gene | abundance | v_gene | CDR3aa | CDR3nt
. | TRBJ1-5 | . | TRBV30 | CAWSSGDHNQPQHF | TGTGCCTGGAGTAGCGGTGATCACAATCAGCCCCAGCATTTT
. | TRBJ2-1 | . | TRBV21-1 | CASSKRRLSEQFF | TGTGCCAGCAGCAAACGTCGATTGAGTGAGCAGTTCTTC
TRBD2 | TRBJ2-2 | few | TRBV4-1 | CASNQPAGGPRELFF | TGCGCCAGCAACCAGCCAGCGGGGGGGCCGAGGGAGCTGTTTTTT
. | TRBJ1-5 | . | TRBV27 | CASSLSAGQPQHF | TGTGCCAGCAGTTTATCGGCGGGACAGCCCCAGCATTTT
TRBD1 | TRBJ1-2 | few | TRBV10-3 | CAISATGEDYGYTF | TGTGCCATCAGTGCGACAGGGGAAGACTATGGCTACACCTTC
. | TRBJ2-7 | . | TRBV5-1 | CASSLYTGEGTYEQYF | TGCGCCAGCAGCTTGTATACGGGAGAGGGAACCTACGAGCAGTACTTC
TRBD1 | TRBJ2-7 | . | TRBV9 | CASSVLGQGYEQYF | TGTGCCAGCAGCGTTCTGGGACAGGGGTACGAGCAGTACTTC
TRBD1 | TRBJ2-7 | . | TRBV24-1 | CATSAGQGVVEQYF | TGTGCCACCAGTGCGGGACAGGGGGTGGTCGAGCAGTACTTC
. | TRBJ1-1 | many | TRBV18 | CASSPLQGIGTEAFF | TGTGCCAGCTCACCACTCCAAGGGATCGGCACTGAAGCTTTCTTT
TRBD2 | TRBJ2-1 | few | TRBV20-1 | CSAPNRDYYNEQFF | TGCAGTGCTCCCAACCGGGACTACTACAATGAGCAGTTCTTC
. | TRBJ1-2 | . | TRBV7-2 | CASSWLPTGVGGYTF | TGTGCCAGCAGCTGGCTCCCAACAGGAGTTGGAGGCTACACCTTC
. | TRBJ2-4 | . | TRBV2 | CASSDRKGHPGDIQYF | TGTGCCAGCAGTGATCGGAAAGGACATCCAGGGGACATTCAGTACTTC
. | TRBJ2-1 | few | TRBV9 | CASSPRIPDDEQFF | TGTGCCAGCAGCCCTCGGATCCCGGACGATGAGCAGTTCTTC
. | TRBJ2-1 | few | TRBV11-2 | CASSLGVTGYEQFF | TGTGCCAGCAGCTTAGGGGTGACCGGCTATGAGCAGTTCTTC
. | TRBJ1-5 | few | TRBV12-3/TRBV12-4 | CASSFRVRNQPQHF | TGTGCCAGCAGTTTTCGGGTTCGGAATCAGCCCCAGCATTTT
TRBD1 | TRBJ2-3 | . | TRBV11-2 | CASSSVTGSGTDTQYF | TGTGCCAGCAGCTCCGTGACAGGGTCTGGCACAGATACGCAGTATTTT